This T cell receptor (beta chain) was captured by sequencing in a study of T cell clonality in common variable immunodeficiency. The study's findings and limits: Common variable immunodeficiency TCR beta sequences reportedly had fewer deletions and N-nucleotide insertions. Compared with healthy controls, CVID subjects showed increased TCRbeta clonality, mostly in about a third.

This clone occurred many times. Its antigen is not known. The CDR3 is cut off 3 residues early in the read; its end comes from the germline J gene. Trimming shortened V by 5 bases and J by 0 bases, and 14 bases separated the two germline ends. The CDR3 consists of 16 residues. In germline, CDR1 is KGHSH, CDR2 LQKENI. The repertoire was sequenced with immunoSEQ multiplex PCR; TCRdb's copy has only in-frame clones and lacks some. The sample has about 60,000 clones, none seen only once; the top ten hold 1.7%. Sequencing used peripheral blood mononuclear cells. The origin of this receptor is a person aged 18 to 70 in good health. The rearrangement links TRBV18 to TRBJ2-1; TRBD1 might be the D (6 bases). The CDR3 bases that were read are TGTGCCAGCTCAGTAGGGGGTCCGAGCTCCTACAATGAG. It is translated as CASSVGGPSSYNE. The CDR3 in its entirety is CASSVGGPSSYNEQFF.